What follows is one T cell receptor beta chain and its context. This record belongs to a study of cytomegalovirus exposure and HLA in healthy donors. Using immunoSEQ multiplex PCR, the repertoire was profiled, and TCRdb retains in-frame clones only, with some absent. The sample carries 150,000 or so clones, about four fifths recorded once. The TCR sequence derives from a man aged 25 to 40 in good health and CMV-seropositive. The sequenced sample was PBMCs.

CDR3 nucleotide sequence: TGTGCCAGCAGTTTCAATAACTATGGCTACACCTTC. This sequence encodes CASSFNNYGYTF. J is TRBJ1-2 and V is TRBV28, with D unclear. Germline V gives CDR1 MDHEN, CDR2 SYDVKM. V was trimmed by 3 bases and J by 1 base, leaving 3 bases between them. The CDR3 runs 12 residues.